The clone carrying this T cell receptor beta chain was detected ten times or more. This sample was taken from a study of neurological immune-mediated disorders. In germline, CDR1 is SGHRS, CDR2 YFSETQ. The V end was cut by 0 bases, the J end by 4 bases, with 10 bases between. This CDR3 has 14 amino acids. Each TCR transcript was tagged with a 10-nucleotide random UMI during 5'RACE. Over 200 million TCR-beta sequences (from 15-18 subjects) were yielded by each sequencing run. TCRdb processed the 5' RACE reads anew with MiXCR; each CDR3 protein has one entry. The sample includes fewer than 30,000 distinct CDR3 sequences, 10% to 15% of them seen just once.

The chain couples TRBV5-1 to TRBJ1-1; D is possibly TRBD1 (5 bases). The source material was PBMCs. This TCR was sampled from a woman in her sixties with HTLV-1-associated myelopathy (HAM/TSP). The CDR3 here is CASSLGGVSTEAFF. CDR3 nucleotide sequence: TGCGCCAGCAGCTTGGGGGGGGTGAGCACTGAAGCTTTCTTT.